Listed below are T cell receptor beta chains from one sample, sequenced in a study of a mutant IDH1 vaccine in newly diagnosed glioma. The antigens of these receptors remain unknown. Data came from immunoSEQ multiplex PCR; TCRdb stores just in-frame clones and leaves some out. Among some 80,000 clones listed, more than 80% were seen once. The source was PBMCs, collected from a glioma patient whose treatment included an IDH1 peptide vaccine. These receptors all stem from a woman aged 45-60 years with glioma. CDR3s include the opening cysteine and the closing phenylalanine or tryptophan. D genes are given only for firm matches. A clone size is listed for some rows: how often the clone was seen (once, few, many), or a class if it is expanded.

v_gene	j_gene	abundance	d_gene	CDR3aa	CDR3nt
TRBV5-6	TRBJ2-1	-	TRBD2	CASSLGREAYNEQFF	TGTGCCAGCAGCTTGGGGCGGGAGGCCTACAATGAGCAGTTCTTC
TRBV6-5	TRBJ1-1	-	-	CASTSQGTEAFF	TGTGCCAGCACATCACAGGGCACTGAAGCTTTCTTT
TRBV7-9	TRBJ2-7	-	-	CASSSTGFEQYF	TGTGCCAGCAGCTCCACGGGGTTCGAGCAGTACTTC
TRBV5-1	TRBJ2-1	once	-	CASSLRPGNSYNEQFF	TGCGCCAGCAGCTTGAGGCCGGGAAACTCCTACAATGAGCAGTTCTTC
TRBV5-1	TRBJ2-3	-	-	CASSLERGADTQYF	TGCGCCAGCAGCTTGGAAAGGGGGGCAGATACGCAGTATTTT
TRBV7-9	TRBJ1-1	-	-	CASSLVAGQKEAFF	TGTGCCAGCAGCTTAGTGGCGGGACAAAAGGAAGCTTTCTTT
TRBV14	TRBJ1-3	-	-	CASSPAGILNTIYF	TGTGCCAGCAGCCCGGCAGGGATACTGAACACCATATATTTT
TRBV10-2	TRBJ2-7	-	-	CASKGYEQYF	TGCGCCAGCAAAGGTTACGAGCAGTACTTC
TRBV27	TRBJ1-2	-	-	CASSSRSLFSYGYTF	TGTGCCAGCAGTTCCAGGTCCCTCTTTTCCTATGGCTACACCTTC
TRBV5-6	TRBJ1-5	-	-	CASSSARSSNQPQHF	TGTGCCAGCAGCTCGGCCAGGTCCAGTAATCAGCCCCAGCATTTT
TRBV19	TRBJ2-5	once	TRBD1	CASRRTGAQETQYF	TGTGCCAGTAGAAGGACAGGGGCCCAAGAGACCCAGTACTTC
TRBV6-5	TRBJ2-1	-	TRBD1	CASSWGQGRDEQFF	TGTGCCAGCAGTTGGGGACAGGGGAGGGATGAGCAGTTCTTC
TRBV7-8	TRBJ2-7	-	-	CASSSSSYEQYF	TGTGCCAGCAGCTCGAGCTCCTACGAGCAGTACTTC
TRBV2	TRBJ2-5	-	-	CASSRDSWGDQETQYF	TGTGCCAGCAGTCGGGACTCTTGGGGCGACCAAGAGACCCAGTACTTC
TRBV2	TRBJ2-7	-	-	CASSEITRFYEQYF	TGTGCCAGCAGTGAGATAACAAGATTCTACGAGCAGTACTTC
TRBV29-1	TRBJ2-3	-	TRBD2	CSVGGLAGVDTDTQYF	TGCAGCGTTGGCGGACTAGCGGGAGTTGACACAGATACGCAGTATTTT
TRBV18	TRBJ2-6	once	-	CASSPTAGANVLTF	TGTGCCAGCTCACCGACGGCTGGGGCCAACGTCCTGACTTTC
TRBV28	TRBJ2-5	-	TRBD2	CASRPYPGLAGGETQYF	TGTGCCAGCAGGCCTTACCCGGGACTAGCGGGAGGAGAGACCCAGTACTTC
TRBV14	TRBJ1-2	-	-	CASSDNRGKKGYGYTF	TGTGCCAGCAGCGATAACCGGGGCAAGAAGGGCTATGGCTACACCTTC